The 21 T cell receptor beta chains below all came from one sample that was sequenced in a study of T cell clonality in common variable immunodeficiency (dated by TCRdb to about 2015). To prepare the library, the immunoSEQ multiplex PCR assay was applied. The immuneACCESS repertoire file appears here via TCRdb, limited to in-frame rearrangements. These files lack a portion of the clones; in checked studies, under half of the deficit traces to unresolved V genes, and the cause of the others is not known. This sample shows approximately 60,000 clones, and none of them turns up only once. The top ten constitute 0.83% of the sample. Sequenced sample: peripheral blood mononuclear cells. The source is a person aged 18 to 70 in good health.

At least ten counts were recorded for this clone. The read ends 3 residues shy of where the CDR3 ends; the end is completed using the germline J gene. V is TRBV7-2 and J is TRBJ1-1; possibly TRBD1 for D (5 bases). The CDR3 runs 15 residues. Trimming left V 0 bases short and J 3 bases short, with 11 bases between. Germline CDR1 and CDR2: SGHTA and FQGNSA. Incomplete CDR3 DNA: TGTGCCAGCAGCTTAGCTCCAGGGTCACACACTGAA. Its protein is CASSLAPGSHTE. The whole CDR3 sequence is CASSLAPGSHTEAFF.

This clone has a count of ten or more. The CDR3 is cut off 3 residues early in the read; its end comes from the germline J gene. J is TRBJ2-1 and V is TRBV5-1, with 9 bases matching TRBD1. CDR1 and CDR2 from the germline V gene are SGHRS and YFSETQ. Trimming took 3 bases from V and 2 from J; bases not matched to a gene: 3. This CDR3 contains 15 residues. The CDR3 sequence: CASSWGQGPYNEQFF. CDR3 DNA (partial): TGCGCCAGCAGCTGGGGACAGGGTCCCTACAATGAG.

This clone appeared many times. From the germline J gene comes the end of the CDR3, since the read stops 3 residues before it. J is TRBJ1-3 and V is TRBV6-1; 12 bases are a match to TRBD1. The CDR3 is made up of 15 amino acids. Germline-derived CDR1 and CDR2 are MNHNS and SASEGT. The ends lost 4 bases at V and 4 bases at J; junction bases unmatched: 2. CDR3 DNA (partial): TGTGCCAGCAGTGCGGGACAGGGGGCCGGAAACACC. Amino acid sequence: CASSAGQGAGNT. The entire CDR3 reads CASSAGQGAGNTIYF.

This clone was seen many times. The read halts 3 residues ahead of the CDR3 end, with the missing end drawn from the germline J gene. The rearrangement uses TRBV19 and TRBJ2-5, with 12 bases that match TRBD2. V shed 6 bases, J shed 4 bases, and the junction held 6 bases outside the gene matches. CDR1 is LNHDA and CDR2 is SQIVND in the germline V gene (reference sequence). This CDR3 has 15 residues. The part of the CDR3 DNA that was read is TGTGCCAGTAGCAGGACTAGCGGGATAGCAGAGACC. Translated: CASSRTSGIAET. The entire CDR3 reads CASSRTSGIAETQYF.

This clone appeared many times. From the germline J gene comes the end of the CDR3, since the read stops 3 residues before it. The V and J genes are TRBV29-1 and TRBJ2-1; 7 nucleotides match TRBD2. V lost 4 bases and J lost 6; bases outside the gene matches: 6. This CDR3 region has 13 residues. Germline V gene lookup returns CDR1 SQVTM and CDR2 ANQGSEA. The CDR3: CSVVRGGSNEQFF. The sequenced part of the CDR3 DNA is TGCAGCGTTGTGAGGGGAGGGAGCAATGAG.

In this sample, this clone turned up many times. The CDR3 end falls 3 residues outside the read, so it is completed with the germline J gene. V is TRBV5-1 and J is TRBJ1-1; D call uncertain. Per germline, CDR1 SGHRS and CDR2 YFSETQ. The CDR3 consists of 16 residues. V dropped 4 bases and J dropped 4 bases, with 20 bases sitting between them. The chain's CDR3 is CASSTGGGLPTTEAFF. The sequenced part of the CDR3 DNA is TGCGCCAGCAGCACCGGAGGAGGGCTACCAACCACTGAA.

This clone came up many times. The germline gene is not matched at one end of the junction; a read error may be the cause. The same CDR3 can be traced to other DNA sequences in this sample. The CDR3 region is CASSKDRAGNTIYF. The CDR3 bases that were read are TGTGCCAGCAGCAAAGACAGGGCCGGAAACACT. This chain connects TRBV5-4 to TRBJ1-3; 7 bases fit TRBD1. The read terminates 3 residues before the CDR3 end, so the remaining end is supplied by the germline J gene. Germline V gene lookup returns CDR1 SGHNT and CDR2 YYREEE (reference sequence). The CDR3 is made up of 14 amino acids.

This clone was recorded at least ten times. Read sequence stops 3 residues before the CDR3 end, and the germline J gene provides the missing end. This chain links TRBV7-2 with TRBJ1-4, with 7 bases that match TRBD1. Germline trimming cut 0 bases from V and 6 bases from J; bases unmatched to any gene: 1. The CDR3 consists of 14 residues. Germline CDR1 and CDR2: SGHTA and FQGNSA. The part of the CDR3 DNA that was read is TGTGCCAGCAGCTTAGCCAGGGGGGATGAAAAA. Its translation: CASSLARGDEK. The whole CDR3 protein reads CASSLARGDEKLFF.

There are many counts of this clone. The CDR3 extends 3 residues past the end of the read, so its final part is completed from the germline J gene. V gene TRBV18 combines with J gene TRBJ1-6; D remains unclear. Germline V CDR1 and CDR2: KGHSH, LQKENI. The V end was cut by 6 bases, the J end by 7 bases, with 10 bases between. The CDR3 sequence is 13 residues long. Incomplete CDR3 DNA: TGTGCCAGCTCTCTCGAAGCGAATTCACCC. It yields the protein CASSLEANSP. The full CDR3 is CASSLEANSPLHF.

This clone has at least ten counts. Sequencing ends 3 residues short of the CDR3 end; the germline J gene provides the rest. The V call is TRBV5-1, the J call TRBJ1-1; D gene uncertain. The CDR3 runs 13 residues. CDR1 is SGHRS, CDR2 YFSETQ, per germline. Trimming left V 2 bases short and J 0 bases short, with 5 bases between. The CDR3 here is CASSFSVNTEAFF. The CDR3 DNA, read in part, is TGCGCCAGCAGCTTCTCAGTGAACACTGAA.

A remark on this clone: The read comes to an end 3 residues before the CDR3 does, leaving the germline J gene to fill in the end. The chain carries TRBV6-2 or TRBV6-3 and TRBJ1-4, with a tentative D call TRBD1 (5 bases). CDR3 length: 13 amino acids. Germline-derived CDR1 and CDR2 are MNHEY and SVGEGT. The CDR3 protein is CASSPGDNSPLFF. The sequenced part of the CDR3 DNA is TGTGCCAGCAGCCCGGGGGATAATTCACCA.

For this clone: With the read ending 3 residues before the CDR3 end, the germline J gene is used to fill in that end. J is TRBJ2-3 and V is TRBV20-1, with 7 bases lining up with TRBD1. Germline-derived CDR1 and CDR2 are DFQATT and SNEGSKA (reference sequence). The CDR3 totals 15 residues. The CDR3 protein is CSARKMSTGQETQYF. CDR3 bases read: TGCAGTGCTAGAAAAATGTCGACAGGGCAAGAGACG.

This clone was recorded at least ten times. The missing CDR3 end, 3 residues past where the read stops, is filled in from the germline J gene. V gene TRBV20-1 combines with J gene TRBJ2-7, with TRBD2 matching over 7 bases. Trimming cost V 3 bases and J 0 bases; bases outside gene matches: 2. Germline CDR1 and CDR2: DFQATT and SNEGSKA (reference sequence). The CDR3 length is 13 residues. CDR3: CSARRTSSYEQYF. The DNA read from the CDR3 is TGCAGTGCTAGGAGGACTAGCTCCTACGAG.

This clone was detected many times. The CDR3 is cut off 3 residues early in the read; its end comes from the germline J gene. The chain employs TRBV20-1 and TRBJ2-3; 11 bases align to TRBD2. Trimming at V came to 5 bases and at J to 0 bases, leaving 10 bases not matched to a gene. Germline V gives CDR1 DFQATT, CDR2 SNEGSKA (reference sequence). The CDR3 covers 17 residues. The DNA read from the CDR3 is TGCAGTGCTCGTGACTGGAGACTAGCGGGGAGCACAGATACG. Amino acid sequence: CSARDWRLAGSTDT. The whole CDR3 protein reads CSARDWRLAGSTDTQYF.

This clone has ten or more counts. The read finishes 3 residues shy of the CDR3 end, and the germline J gene is used to complete it. The V and J genes are TRBV4-1 and TRBJ2-1, with 11 bases identical to TRBD2. Germline CDR1 MGHRA, CDR2 YSYEKL. J lost 6 bases, V lost 0 bases, and 7 bases had no gene match. The CDR3 runs 17 residues. The CDR3 region is CASSQENRLAGINEQFF. The covered CDR3 bases are TGCGCCAGCAGCCAAGAAAATCGACTAGCGGGGATCAATGAG.

The sample holds many counts of this clone. Read coverage stops 3 residues before the CDR3 terminus; the germline J gene supplies the remainder. The V and J genes are TRBV7-2 and TRBJ1-4, with 7 bases identical to TRBD1. The CDR3 has 14 residues. The V gene end was trimmed by 5 bases and the J gene end by 7 bases; junction bases not matched to a gene: 7. Germline CDR1 reads SGHTA; CDR2 reads FQGNSA. The sequenced part of the CDR3 DNA is TGTGCCAGCAGCCCTACAGGGGACGGTGAAAAA. Its translation: CASSPTGDGEK. The complete CDR3 protein is CASSPTGDGEKLFF. The whole variable domain, filled in from reference TRBV7-2 and TRBJ1-4, reads GAGVSQSPSNKVTEKGKDVELRCDPISGHTALYWYRQSLGQGLEFLIYFQGNSAPDKSGLPSDRFSAERTGGSVSTLTIQRTQQEDSAVYLCASSPTGDGEKLFFGSGTQLSVL.

This clone was counted at least ten times. The CDR3 is cut off 3 residues early in the read; its end comes from the germline J gene. V is TRBV6-1 and J is TRBJ2-2, with D possibly being TRBD2 (5 bases). Germline loops: CDR1 MNHNS, CDR2 SASEGT. Trimming pared 2 bases from V and 2 bases from J, leaving 9 bases between. The CDR3 extends over 15 amino acids. The CDR3 protein is CASSEFGDNTGELFF. The covered CDR3 bases are TGTGCCAGCAGTGAATTCGGGGATAACACCGGGGAG.

This clone was seen ten or more times. The CDR3 end falls 3 residues outside the read, so it is completed with the germline J gene. This chain links TRBV19 with TRBJ1-5, with D hard to call. CDR1 and CDR2 from the germline V gene are LNHDA and SQIVND (reference sequence). CDR3 length: 15 residues. V lost 1 base and J lost 4, with 11 bases in between. The sequenced part of the CDR3 DNA is TGTGCCAGTAGTATAGGAGGGTACGGTAATCAGCCC. Translation: CASSIGGYGNQP. The entire CDR3 protein is CASSIGGYGNQPQHF.

This clone came up many times. With the read ending 3 residues before the CDR3 end, the germline J gene is used to fill in that end. This chain links TRBV5-1 with TRBJ1-2; TRBD1 is a possible D gene (6 bases). CDR1 SGHRS and CDR2 YFSETQ come from the germline V gene. The V end lost 0 bases, the J end lost 2 bases, and 8 bases lay between the germline ends. CDR3 length: 14 residues. The covered CDR3 bases are TGCGCCAGCAGCTTGGATACAGGGAACTATGGC. The encoded protein is CASSLDTGNYG. The CDR3 reads in full as CASSLDTGNYGYTF.

In its sample, this clone was seen many times. The DNA ends 3 residues before the CDR3 does, and the rest of the CDR3 is filled in from the germline J gene. The genes are TRBV18 and TRBJ2-1, with TRBD2 matching over 7 bases. There are 19 residues in the CDR3. J gave up 4 bases and V 4 bases, and 19 bases lay outside the gene matches. Germline lookup yields CDR1 KGHSH and CDR2 LQKENI. The CDR3 reads CASSRKDLAALTLYNEQFF. The sequenced part of the CDR3 DNA is TGTGCCAGCTCACGAAAGGACCTAGCGGCCCTAACCTTATACAATGAG. The whole variable domain, remainder taken from reference TRBV18 and TRBJ2-1, is NAGVMQNPRHLVRRRGQEARLRCSPMKGHSHVYWYRQLPEEGLKFMVYLQKENIIDESGMPKERFSAEFPKEGPSILRIQQVVRGDSAAYFCASSRKDLAALTLYNEQFFGPGTRLTVL.

This clone was recorded at least ten times. The CDR3 end lies 3 residues beyond the end of the read and is filled in from the germline J gene. The rearrangement links TRBV19 to TRBJ2-1; 10 nucleotides match TRBD1. This CDR3 comprises 15 residues. Germline assignment: CDR1 LNHDA and CDR2 SQIVND (reference sequence). The junction had 9 bases not matched to a gene; V was cut back by 5 bases and J by 8 bases. CDR3 residues: CASSSRDRGPYEQFF. CDR3 DNA (partial): TGTGCCAGTAGTTCCCGGGACAGGGGTCCTTATGAG.